The 24 T cell receptor beta chains in this list originate from one sample, sequenced in a study of blood T cell repertoires in COVID-19. The table came from immunoSEQ multiplex PCR; TCRdb's copy has only in-frame clones and leaves some out. The sample yields some 54,000 clones, about 85% seen once. Sequenced input: peripheral blood. These receptors came from a man aged 65 to 79 with active COVID-19.

This chain joins TRBV5-1 and TRBJ2-3; 10 bases are a match to TRBD1. The CDR3 is 14 residues long. Germline lookup yields CDR1 SGHRS and CDR2 YFSETQ. J was trimmed by 0 bases and V by 7 bases; bases with no gene match: 2. In DNA, the CDR3 is TGCGCCAGCGAGGGACAGGGGAGCACAGATACGCAGTATTTT. Protein: CASEGQGSTDTQYF.

The genes are TRBV5-4 and TRBJ2-1, with 7 positions matching TRBD2. V was clipped by 3 bases and J by 10 bases; unmatched bases: 4. The CDR3 has 12 residues. The V gene's germline CDR1 is SGHNT and CDR2 YYREEE (reference sequence). The CDR3 region has the DNA TGTGCCAGCAGCTGGGGGGGACGAGAGCAGTTCTTC. Its translation is CASSWGGREQFF.

The gene calls are TRBV7-9 and TRBJ2-2; 9 positions agree with TRBD1. This CDR3 region has 15 residues. The V gene end was trimmed by 2 bases and the J gene end by 7 bases; junction bases not matched to a gene: 5. Germline values: CDR1 SEHNR, CDR2 FQNEAQ (reference sequence). CDR3 coding DNA: TGTGCCAGCAGCTTACCGGACAGGGGAATCGGGGAGCTGTTTTTT. It is translated as CASSLPDRGIGELFF.

V usage is TRBV18 and J usage is TRBJ2-7; D remains unclear. The CDR3 extends over 13 amino acids. The germline V gene encodes CDR1 KGHSH and CDR2 LQKENI. The ends were cut back, 3 bases at V and 3 bases at J, with 9 bases in the middle. The CDR3 is CASSPIQSYEQYF. CDR3 nucleotide sequence: TGTGCCAGCTCACCCATACAGAGCTACGAGCAGTACTTC.

The V call is TRBV4-3, the J call TRBJ2-2; no clear D. Germline values: CDR1 LGHNA, CDR2 YSLEER. This CDR3 region has 13 residues. V was cut by 1 base and J by 6 bases, with 6 bases left in between. CDR3 nucleotides: TGCGCCAGCAGCCAAGTTCGGGCCGGGGAGCTGTTTTTT. It is translated as CASSQVRAGELFF.

The J gene is TRBJ1-1, the V gene TRBV19, with 7 bases that match TRBD1. After removal of 6 bases from V and 1 base from J, the junction contained 5 bases not matched to a gene. The CDR3 covers 14 residues. The germline V gene has CDR1 LNHDA and CDR2 SQIVND (reference sequence). CDR3 sequence: CASRRQGENTEAFF. The CDR3 DNA reads TGTGCCAGTAGACGACAGGGAGAGAACACTGAAGCTTTCTTT.

The J gene is TRBJ2-3, the V gene TRBV4-1, with D tentatively TRBD1 (6 bases). The CDR3 sequence is 15 residues long. V lost 0 bases to trimming and J lost 3 bases, with 10 bases between them. Germline-derived CDR1 and CDR2 are MGHRA and YSYEKL. CDR3 nucleotide sequence: TGCGCCAGCAGCCAAGAGCCAGGGGTTACAGATACGCAGTATTTT. This translates into CASSQEPGVTDTQYF.

With regard to this clone: This sample includes further DNA sequences coding for the same CDR3. The J gene is TRBJ1-2, the V gene TRBV6-2 or TRBV6-3; D unclear. Per germline, CDR1 MNHEY and CDR2 SVGEGT. The CDR3 covers 14 residues. Trimming left V 2 bases short and J 0 bases short, with 7 bases between. DNA for the CDR3: TGTGCCAGCAGTTACACCACAGCTAACTATGGCTACACCTTC. It codes for CASSYTTANYGYTF.

The chain recombines TRBV2 with TRBJ2-3, with 8 bases lining up with TRBD1. V lost 8 bases, J lost 4 bases, and 2 bases stayed unmatched. CDR1 and CDR2 (germline): SNHLY, FYNNEI. The CDR3 covers 12 residues. CDR3: CASGQGSDTQYF. CDR3 nucleotides: TGTGCCAGCGGACAGGGTTCAGATACGCAGTATTTT.

This CDR3 reads CASSPLAGLQETQYF. The CDR3 DNA sequence: TGTGCCAGCAGCCCGCTAGCGGGGCTACAAGAGACCCAGTACTTC. The chain is built from TRBV7-3 and TRBJ2-5; 9 bases align to TRBD2. The CDR3 extends over 15 amino acids. V lost 5 bases, J lost 2 bases, and 6 bases stayed unmatched. Germline V gene data show CDR1 as SGHTA and CDR2 as FQGTGA. Complete variable domain (other parts from reference TRBV7-3 and TRBJ2-5): GAGVSQTPSNKVTEKGKYVELRCDPISGHTALYWYRQSLGQGPEFLIYFQGTGAADDSGLPNDRFFAVRPEGSVSTLKIQRTERGDSAVYLCASSPLAGLQETQYFGPGTRLLVL.

CDR3 region: CASSFRPAGPQHF. CDR3 DNA: TGTGCCAGCAGTTTCAGGCCGGCAGGGCCCCAGCATTTT. V usage is TRBV12-3 or TRBV12-4 and J usage is TRBJ1-5, with D uncertain. The V end was cut by 3 bases, the J end by 9 bases, with 12 bases between. The CDR3 has 13 amino acids.

The chain joins TRBV6-6 to TRBJ2-7; the match to TRBD1 covers 7 bases. Germline CDR1 is MNHNY and CDR2 is SVGAGI (reference sequence). The ends lost 7 bases at V and 3 bases at J; junction bases unmatched: 9. The CDR3 loop spans 14 amino acids. This chain's CDR3 is CASTANRGGYEQYF. In DNA, the CDR3 is TGTGCCAGCACGGCAAACAGGGGCGGCTACGAGCAGTACTTC.

The J gene is TRBJ1-2, the V gene TRBV5-6; D possibly corresponds to TRBD1 (6 bases). V shed 4 bases and J shed 4 bases, with 8 bases lying between them. From germline, CDR1 is SGHDT and CDR2 YYEEEE. This CDR3 contains 12 residues. CDR3 amino acids: CASSPTGYGYTF. The CDR3 DNA reads as TGTGCCAGCAGCCCGACAGGCTATGGCTACACCTTC.

This chain links TRBV29-1 with TRBJ2-7; TRBD1 aligns across 9 bases. Per germline, CDR1 SQVTM and CDR2 ANQGSEA. This CDR3 contains 14 residues. V shed 4 bases, J shed 4 bases, and the junction held 8 bases outside the gene matches. This CDR3 is CSVVVGTGLYEQYF. CDR3 DNA sequence: TGCAGCGTTGTTGTGGGGACAGGGCTGTACGAGCAGTACTTC.

The chain combines TRBV6-6 with TRBJ2-5, with 8 bases aligning to TRBD2. Germline CDR1 reads MNHNY; CDR2 reads SVGAGI (reference sequence). The V and J ends lost 6 bases and 5 bases, in that order; junction bases with no gene match: 8. The length of the CDR3 is 14 residues. The CDR3 sequence: CASSPGGPGETQYF. As DNA, the CDR3 is TGTGCCAGCAGCCCGGGGGGGCCGGGGGAGACCCAGTACTTC.

CDR3 sequence reads: CASGQGGMATEAFF. CDR3 nucleotide sequence: TGTGCCAGCGGACAGGGTGGGATGGCCACTGAAGCTTTCTTT. The chain carries TRBV9 and TRBJ1-1; the match to TRBD1 covers 8 bases. The germline gives CDR1 SGDLS, CDR2 YYNGEE. V gave up 7 bases and J gave up 4 bases; unmatched junction bases: 9. The CDR3 extends over 14 amino acids.

The sample holds a few counts of this clone. The chain employs TRBV10-3 and TRBJ1-5; D is perhaps TRBD1 (5 bases). Germline CDR1 ENHRY, CDR2 SYGVKD. The CDR3 has 14 amino acids. Trimming removed 4 bases at V and 5 bases at J, with 12 bases between. The CDR3: CAISGTGGDQPQHF. The CDR3 bases are TGTGCCATCAGTGGGACCGGGGGAGATCAGCCCCAGCATTTT.

V and J are TRBV5-4 and TRBJ2-7; D is perhaps TRBD2 (5 bases). Germline V CDR1 and CDR2: SGHNT, YYREEE (reference sequence). V gave up 1 base and J gave up 3 bases, with 14 bases separating them. This CDR3 has 15 amino acids. The DNA for the CDR3 is TGTGCCAGCAGCTTGACCGGGGAAACGGTCTACGAGCAGTACTTC. It translates to CASSLTGETVYEQYF.

This rearrangement joins TRBV4-1 to TRBJ1-4, with D perhaps TRBD1 (6 bases). The V end lost 2 bases, the J end lost 12 bases, and 16 bases lay between the germline ends. The CDR3 sequence is 14 residues long. Germline V gene data show CDR1 as MGHRA and CDR2 as YSYEKL. CDR3 coding DNA: TGCGCCAGCAGCCAACCAGGGGAGTCGGGGCAACTGTTTTTT. It encodes CASSQPGESGQLFF.

V gene TRBV9 combines with J gene TRBJ2-5; D not certain. The CDR3 extends over 13 amino acids. Deletions cut 1 base from V and 2 bases from J, with 6 bases between. Germline assignment: CDR1 SGDLS and CDR2 YYNGEE. In nucleotides, the CDR3 is TGTGCCAGCAGCGTATCGCAGCAAGAGACCCAGTACTTC. Protein sequence: CASSVSQQETQYF.

The CDR3, as DNA: TGTGCCAGCAGTTCAGGGGTGAGGACTGAAGCTTTCTTT. Amino acid sequence: CASSSGVRTEAFF. The V and J genes are TRBV28 and TRBJ1-1; tentatively, D is TRBD1 (6 bases). Germline assignment: CDR1 MDHEN and CDR2 SYDVKM. The germline V and J ends were trimmed by 4 bases and 5 bases, with 11 bases remaining between them. The CDR3 extends over 13 amino acids.

The genes are TRBV19 and TRBJ2-2; TRBD1 agrees at 8 bases. The junction had 6 bases not matched to a gene; V was cut back by 5 bases and J by 7 bases. CDR1 LNHDA and CDR2 SQIVND come from the germline V gene (reference sequence). The CDR3 covers 14 residues. CDR3 sequence: CASSQGALGGELFF. In nucleotides, the CDR3 is TGTGCCAGTAGTCAGGGGGCTTTGGGCGGGGAGCTGTTTTTT.

V and J are TRBV4-2 and TRBJ2-7; 7 bases are shared with TRBD1. J gave up 0 bases and V 3 bases, and 8 bases lay outside the gene matches. CDR3 size: 16 residues. The germline CDR1 and CDR2 sequences are LGHNA and YNFKEQ. The CDR3 region is CASSQIQGSGSYEQYF. The DNA of the CDR3 is TGTGCCAGCAGCCAGATACAGGGGTCTGGCTCCTACGAGCAGTACTTC.

The chain combines TRBV5-1 with TRBJ1-1; the match to TRBD1 covers 8 bases. V was clipped by 3 bases and J by 3 bases; unmatched bases: 4. The CDR3 sequence is 14 residues long. The germline CDR1 and CDR2 sequences are SGHRS and YFSETQ. CDR3 region: CASSSLQGDTEAFF. CDR3 bases: TGCGCCAGCAGCTCATTACAGGGGGACACTGAAGCTTTCTTT.